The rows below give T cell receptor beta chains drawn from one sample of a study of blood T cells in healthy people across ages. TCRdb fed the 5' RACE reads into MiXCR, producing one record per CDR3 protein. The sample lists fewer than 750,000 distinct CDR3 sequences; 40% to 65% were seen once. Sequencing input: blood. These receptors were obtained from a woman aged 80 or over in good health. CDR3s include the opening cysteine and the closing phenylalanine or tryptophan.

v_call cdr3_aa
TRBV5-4 CASSLTGDSYNEQFF
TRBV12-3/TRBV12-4 CASSFGGIYEQYF
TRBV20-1 CSAEQDSSYEQYF
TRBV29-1 CSVHWGQTESYEQYF
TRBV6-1 CASSEPRGGQETQYF
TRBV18 CASSPGLAGEMGQFF
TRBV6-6 CASTERAGYNEQFF
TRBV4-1 CASSHVQGLSTYYEQYF
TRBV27 CASSSPGLVSDNEQYF
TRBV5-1 CASSPVNTGELFF
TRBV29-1 CGAREGETQYF
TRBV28 CASSFRGGTGGSETQYF
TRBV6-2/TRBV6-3 CASSYTGVNYNEQFF
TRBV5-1 CASSLVTGSSYEQYF
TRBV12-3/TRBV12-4 CASSPRDRAINTQYF
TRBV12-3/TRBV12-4 CASRSGTSGRSSYNEQFF
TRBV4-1 CASSQPDRGVQPQHF
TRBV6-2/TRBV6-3 CASSYSPRNPDTQYF
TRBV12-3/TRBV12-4 CASRHADTVNQPQHF
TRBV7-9 CASSVAPGKEAFF